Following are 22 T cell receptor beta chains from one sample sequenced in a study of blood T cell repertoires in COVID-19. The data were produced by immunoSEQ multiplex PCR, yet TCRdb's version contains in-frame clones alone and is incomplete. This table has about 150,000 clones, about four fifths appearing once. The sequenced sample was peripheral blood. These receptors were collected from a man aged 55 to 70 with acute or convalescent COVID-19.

CDR3 sequence reads: CASSQGGGSSGNTIYF. CDR3 nucleotide sequence: TGCGCCAGCAGCCAGGGCGGGGGCTCTTCTGGAAACACCATATATTTT. V usage is TRBV4-3 and J usage is TRBJ1-3; D might be TRBD1 (6 bases). CDR1 and CDR2 from the germline V gene are LGHNA and YSLEER. CDR3 length: 16 residues. Trimming pared 3 bases from V and 1 base from J, leaving 13 bases between.

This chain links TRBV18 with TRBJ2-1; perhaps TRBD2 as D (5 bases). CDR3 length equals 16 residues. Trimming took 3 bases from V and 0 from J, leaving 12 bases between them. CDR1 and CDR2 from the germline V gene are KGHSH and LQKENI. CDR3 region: CASSPRTGSSYNEQFF. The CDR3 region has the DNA TGTGCCAGCTCACCCCGGACGGGGAGCTCCTACAATGAGCAGTTCTTC.

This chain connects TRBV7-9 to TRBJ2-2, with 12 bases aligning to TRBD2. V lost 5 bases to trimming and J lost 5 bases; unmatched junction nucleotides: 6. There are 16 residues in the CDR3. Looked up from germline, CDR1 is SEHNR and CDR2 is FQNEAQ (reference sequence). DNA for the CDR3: TGTGCCAGCAGCCTAGGACTAGCGGGAACTACCGGGGAGCTGTTTTTT. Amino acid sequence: CASSLGLAGTTGELFF. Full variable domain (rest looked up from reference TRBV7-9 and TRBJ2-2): DTGVSQNPRHKITKRGQNVTFRCDPISEHNRLYWYRQTLGQGPEFLTYFQNEAQLEKSRLLSDRFSAERPKGSFSTLEIQRTEQGDSAMYLCASSLGLAGTTGELFFGEGSRLTVL.

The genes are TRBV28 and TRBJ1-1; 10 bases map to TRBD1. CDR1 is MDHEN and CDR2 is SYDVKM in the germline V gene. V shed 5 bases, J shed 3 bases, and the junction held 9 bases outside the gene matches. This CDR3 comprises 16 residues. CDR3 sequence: CASSPPGQGLDTEAFF. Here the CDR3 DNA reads TGTGCCAGCAGTCCGCCGGGACAGGGGCTGGACACTGAAGCTTTCTTT. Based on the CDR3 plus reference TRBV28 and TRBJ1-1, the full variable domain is DVKVTQSSRYLVKRTGEKVFLECVQDMDHENMFWYRQDPGLGLRLIYFSYDVKMKEKGDIPEGYSVSREKKERFSLILESASTNQTSMYLCASSPPGQGLDTEAFFGQGTRLTVV.

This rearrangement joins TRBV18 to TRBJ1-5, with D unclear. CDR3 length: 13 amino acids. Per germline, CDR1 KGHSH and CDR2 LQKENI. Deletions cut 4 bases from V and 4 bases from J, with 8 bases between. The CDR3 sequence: CASSHTDNQPQHF. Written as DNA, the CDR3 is TGTGCCAGCTCACACACAGATAATCAGCCCCAGCATTTT.

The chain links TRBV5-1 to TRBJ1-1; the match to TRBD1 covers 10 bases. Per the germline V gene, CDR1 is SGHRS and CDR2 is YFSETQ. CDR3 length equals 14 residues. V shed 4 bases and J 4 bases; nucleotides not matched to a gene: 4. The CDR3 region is CASSRTGGGTEAFF. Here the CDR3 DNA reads TGCGCCAGCAGCCGGACAGGGGGTGGCACTGAAGCTTTCTTT.

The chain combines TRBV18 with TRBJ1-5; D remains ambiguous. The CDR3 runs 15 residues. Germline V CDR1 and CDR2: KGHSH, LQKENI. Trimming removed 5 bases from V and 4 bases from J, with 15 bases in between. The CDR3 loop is CASSSLPAGNQPQHF. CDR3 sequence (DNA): TGTGCCAGCTCATCCCTACCCGCAGGAAATCAGCCCCAGCATTTT.

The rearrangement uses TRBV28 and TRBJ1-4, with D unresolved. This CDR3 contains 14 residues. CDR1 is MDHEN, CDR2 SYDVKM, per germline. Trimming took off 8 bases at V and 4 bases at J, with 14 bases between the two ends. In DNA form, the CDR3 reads TGTGCCAGCGGGCCAGGAGGGATTAATGAAAAACTGTTTTTT. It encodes CASGPGGINEKLFF. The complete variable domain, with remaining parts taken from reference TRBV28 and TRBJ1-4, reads DVKVTQSSRYLVKRTGEKVFLECVQDMDHENMFWYRQDPGLGLRLIYFSYDVKMKEKGDIPEGYSVSREKKERFSLILESASTNQTSMYLCASGPGGINEKLFFGSGTQLSVL.

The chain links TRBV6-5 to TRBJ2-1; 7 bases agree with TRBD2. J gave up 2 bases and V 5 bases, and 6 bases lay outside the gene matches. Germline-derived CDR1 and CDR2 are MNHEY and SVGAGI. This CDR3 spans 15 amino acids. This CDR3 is CASSPYGRTYNEQFF. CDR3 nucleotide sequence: TGTGCCAGCAGTCCATACGGGAGGACCTACAATGAGCAGTTCTTC.

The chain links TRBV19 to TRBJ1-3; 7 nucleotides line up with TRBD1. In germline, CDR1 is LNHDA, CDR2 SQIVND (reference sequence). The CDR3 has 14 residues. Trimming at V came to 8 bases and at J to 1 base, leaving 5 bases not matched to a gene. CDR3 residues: CASAPGQSGNTIYF. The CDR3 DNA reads TGTGCCAGTGCGCCGGGACAGTCTGGAAACACCATATATTTT.

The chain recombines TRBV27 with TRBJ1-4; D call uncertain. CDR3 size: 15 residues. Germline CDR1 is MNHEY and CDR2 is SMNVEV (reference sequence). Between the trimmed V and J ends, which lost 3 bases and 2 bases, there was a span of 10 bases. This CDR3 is CASSLRRATNEKLFF. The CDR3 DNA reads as TGTGCCAGCAGTTTGAGGAGGGCGACTAATGAAAAACTGTTTTTT. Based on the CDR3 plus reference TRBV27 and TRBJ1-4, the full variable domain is EAQVTQNPRYLITVTGKKLTVTCSQNMNHEYMSWYRQDPGLGLRQIYYSMNVEVTDKGDVPEGYKVSRKEKRNFPLILESPSPNQTSLYFCASSLRRATNEKLFFGSGTQLSVL.

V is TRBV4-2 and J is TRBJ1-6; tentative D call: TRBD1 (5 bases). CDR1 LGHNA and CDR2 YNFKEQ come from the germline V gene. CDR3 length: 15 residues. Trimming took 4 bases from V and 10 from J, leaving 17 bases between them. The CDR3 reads CASSRSGTMSSPLHF. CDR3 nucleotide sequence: TGTGCCAGCAGCCGGTCAGGGACTATGAGCTCACCCCTCCACTTT.

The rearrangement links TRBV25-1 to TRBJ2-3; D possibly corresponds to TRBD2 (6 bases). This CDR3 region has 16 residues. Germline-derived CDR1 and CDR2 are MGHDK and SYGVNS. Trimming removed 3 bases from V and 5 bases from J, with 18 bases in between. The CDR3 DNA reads TGTGCCAGCAGTGATTCCACGCCCGGGGGAGGAGATACGCAGTATTTT. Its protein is CASSDSTPGGGDTQYF.

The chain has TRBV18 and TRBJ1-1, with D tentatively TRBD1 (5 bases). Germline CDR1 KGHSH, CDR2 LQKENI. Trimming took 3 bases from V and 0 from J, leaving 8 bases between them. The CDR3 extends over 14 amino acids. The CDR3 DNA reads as TGTGCCAGCTCACCGGGGCTTATGAACACTGAAGCTTTCTTT. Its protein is CASSPGLMNTEAFF.

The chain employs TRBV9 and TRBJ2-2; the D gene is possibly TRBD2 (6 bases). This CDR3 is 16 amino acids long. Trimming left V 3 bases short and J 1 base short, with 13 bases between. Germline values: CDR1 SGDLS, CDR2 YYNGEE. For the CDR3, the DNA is TGTGCCAGCAGCGAATTGGGAGGACTGAACACCGGGGAGCTGTTTTTT. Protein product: CASSELGGLNTGELFF.

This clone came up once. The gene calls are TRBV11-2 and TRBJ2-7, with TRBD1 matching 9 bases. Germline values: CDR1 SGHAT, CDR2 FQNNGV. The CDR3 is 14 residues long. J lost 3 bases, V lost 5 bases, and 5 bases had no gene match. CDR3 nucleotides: TGTGCCAGCAGCCGACAGGGGGAGTACTACGAGCAGTACTTC. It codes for CASSRQGEYYEQYF.

CDR3 bases: TGTGCCAGCAGCTTATGGGCCGAGCAGTACTTC. Translation: CASSLWAEQYF. The rearrangement joins TRBV7-9 to TRBJ2-7; D is undetermined. Germline CDR1 reads SEHNR; CDR2 reads FQNEAQ (reference sequence). The CDR3 is 11 residues long. The V and J ends lost 2 bases and 6 bases respectively, with 5 bases between them.

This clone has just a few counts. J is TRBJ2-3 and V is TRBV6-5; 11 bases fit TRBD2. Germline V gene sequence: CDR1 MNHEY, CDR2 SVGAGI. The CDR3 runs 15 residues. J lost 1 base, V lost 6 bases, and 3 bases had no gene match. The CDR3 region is CASRGGLAGTDTQYF. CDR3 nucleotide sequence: TGTGCCAGCAGAGGGGGACTAGCGGGCACAGATACGCAGTATTTT.

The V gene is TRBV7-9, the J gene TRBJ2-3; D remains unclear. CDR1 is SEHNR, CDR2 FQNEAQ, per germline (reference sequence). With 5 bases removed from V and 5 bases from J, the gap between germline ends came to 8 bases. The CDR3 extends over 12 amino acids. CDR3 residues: CASSPVGDTQYF. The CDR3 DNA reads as TGTGCCAGCAGCCCGGTTGGAGATACGCAGTATTTT.

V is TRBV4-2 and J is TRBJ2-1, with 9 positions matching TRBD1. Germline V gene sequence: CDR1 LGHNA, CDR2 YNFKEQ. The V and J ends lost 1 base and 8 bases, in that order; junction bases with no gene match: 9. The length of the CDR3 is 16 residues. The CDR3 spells CASSQASGQGNHEQFF. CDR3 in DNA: TGTGCCAGCAGCCAAGCATCGGGACAGGGTAACCATGAGCAGTTCTTC.

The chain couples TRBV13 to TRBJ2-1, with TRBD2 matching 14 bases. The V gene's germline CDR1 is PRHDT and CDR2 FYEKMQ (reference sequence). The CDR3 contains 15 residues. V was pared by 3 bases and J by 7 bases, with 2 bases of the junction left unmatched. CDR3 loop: CASSFRTSGRNEQFF. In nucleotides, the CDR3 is TGTGCCAGCAGCTTCCGGACTAGCGGGAGGAATGAGCAGTTCTTC.

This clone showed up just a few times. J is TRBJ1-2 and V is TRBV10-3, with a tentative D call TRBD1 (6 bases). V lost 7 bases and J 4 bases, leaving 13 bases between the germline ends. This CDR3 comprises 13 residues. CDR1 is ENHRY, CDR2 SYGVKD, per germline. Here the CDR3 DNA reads TGTGCCATCACGGACAGCGGAGGCTATGGCTACACCTTC. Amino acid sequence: CAITDSGGYGYTF.